This T cell receptor beta chain was identified in a study of OX40 agonist ivuxolimab in advanced cancers. Turning to the study itself: The treatment was a fully human IgG2 OX40 agonist, ivuxolimab.

Study observations and caveats: More expanded clones were seen, on average, in CD8+ T cells than in CD4+.

Produced via immunoSEQ multiplex PCR; TCRdb's table is partial and in-frame only. The sample has about 98,000 clones, around nine tenths seen once; the top ten hold around 0.8%. As concerns this clone: Its antigen is not known.

The CDR3 is 15 residues long. Looked up from germline, CDR1 is MDHEN and CDR2 is SYDVKM. V was clipped by 2 bases and J by 2 bases, with 13 bases between them. Samples of blood were obtained at baseline, on cycle 4 day 1, and on cycle 7 day 1. This clonotype was sampled from an adult with an advanced solid tumor such as melanoma, head and neck, liver or kidney cancer. Here the sequenced sample was CD4+ or CD8+ T cells sorted from blood, taken in a trial of the OX40 agonist ivuxolimab. The rearrangement links TRBV28 to TRBJ2-7; D remains ambiguous. The CDR3 loop is CASSLRGGGAYEQYF. The CDR3 DNA is TGTGCCAGCAGTTTAAGAGGCGGCGGAGCCTACGAGCAGTACTTC.